This T cell receptor beta chain originates from a study of beta chain features in type 1 diabetes. CD45RO/CCR7/CD25/CD127/CD95/CD27 sorting isolated CD4+ naive, central memory, regulatory and stem cell-like memory cells. Isolated RNA was reverse transcribed in full, so expressed TCRB transcripts were sequenced. Generated by immunoSEQ multiplex PCR, the TCRdb table keeps only in-frame clones and is missing some. Among almost 350,000 clones listed, around 19% were seen once. This clone was detected only a few times. Its antigen is unknown. Study results and caveats: More deletions and fewer insertions at VDJ junctions were found in patients with type 1 diabetes.

The TCR comes from a woman aged 18-29 years in good health. Specimen: naive CD4+ T cells from blood.

Here the CDR3 reads CASSDRGEDTQYF. As DNA, the CDR3 is TGTGCCAGCAGTGACAGGGGGGAGGATACGCAGTATTTT. V is TRBV2 and J is TRBJ2-3; weak D call: TRBD1 (7 bases). Germline CDR1 reads SNHLY; CDR2 reads FYNNEI. Trimming took 3 bases from V and 6 from J, leaving 10 bases between them. The length of the CDR3 is 13 residues.